This T cell receptor (beta chain) was captured in a study of T cell changes during pregnancy in multiple sclerosis. From germline, CDR1 is MNHNS and CDR2 SASEGT. The CDR3 loop spans 17 amino acids. The J segment lost 7 bases and the V segment lost 4 bases, leaving 9 bases of the junction unmatched. Assay: immunoSEQ multiplex PCR; the TCRdb copy retains only in-frame clones and omits some. Found here are tens of thousands of clones, approximately 89% of them singletons; the top ten hold 0.85% to 0.95%. The genes are TRBV6-1 and TRBJ2-1; 14 bases fit TRBD2. Material: peripheral blood, obtained before pregnancy. This TCR was sampled from a female donor with multiple sclerosis, enrolled in a pregnancy study. The CDR3 reads CASSGTSGGSPGNEQFF. The CDR3 coding sequence is TGTGCCAGCAGTGGGACTAGCGGGGGGAGCCCGGGGAATGAGCAGTTCTTC.